This T cell receptor beta chain was recovered during a study of a mutant IDH1 vaccine in newly diagnosed glioma. Study in general: The treated group averaged 40.4 years old and was roughly 62% male, roughly 38% female.

The time point was: baseline, week 1 (first vaccination visit). As to treatment: pre-vaccination baseline after standard-of-care therapy. There are 15 residues in the CDR3. Germline CDR1 WNHNN, CDR2 SYGVQD (reference sequence). V lost 4 bases to trimming and J lost 2 bases; unmatched junction nucleotides: 7. TCRdb's table, derived via immunoSEQ multiplex PCR, lists solely in-frame clones and lacks some. The sample carries under 65,000 clones, around 80% recorded once. The sequencing used PBMCs, collected from a glioma patient treated with radiotherapy, temozolomide or both. The chain combines TRBV10-1 with TRBJ2-7; 8 nucleotides match TRBD1. The clonotype was recovered from a woman between 40 and 50 years old with glioma. The CDR3, as DNA: TGCGCCAGCAGTGGGACAAGGGGACAGGCCTACGAGCAGTACTTC. Residues: CASSGTRGQAYEQYF.